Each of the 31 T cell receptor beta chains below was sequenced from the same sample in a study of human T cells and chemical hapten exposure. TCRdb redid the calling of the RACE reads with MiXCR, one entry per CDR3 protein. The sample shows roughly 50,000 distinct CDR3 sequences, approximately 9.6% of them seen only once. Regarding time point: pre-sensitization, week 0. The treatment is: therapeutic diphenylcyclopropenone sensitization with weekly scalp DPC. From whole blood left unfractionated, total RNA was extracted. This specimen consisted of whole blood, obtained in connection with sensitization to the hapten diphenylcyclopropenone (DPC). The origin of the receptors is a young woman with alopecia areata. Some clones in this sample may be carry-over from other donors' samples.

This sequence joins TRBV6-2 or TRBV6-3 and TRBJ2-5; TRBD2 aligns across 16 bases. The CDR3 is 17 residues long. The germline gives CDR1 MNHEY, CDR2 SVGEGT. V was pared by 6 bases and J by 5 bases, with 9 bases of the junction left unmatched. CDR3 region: CASRAPGLAGGPETQYF. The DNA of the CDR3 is TGTGCCAGCAGGGCCCCGGGACTAGCGGGGGGGCCGGAGACCCAGTACTTC.

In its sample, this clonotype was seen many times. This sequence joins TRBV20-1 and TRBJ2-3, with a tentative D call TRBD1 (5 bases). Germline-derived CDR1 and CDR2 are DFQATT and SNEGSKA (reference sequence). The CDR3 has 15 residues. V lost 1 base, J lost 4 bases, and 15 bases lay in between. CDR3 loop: CSARVQGIVPDTQYF. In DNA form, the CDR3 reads TGCAGTGCTAGAGTGCAGGGTATAGTCCCAGATACGCAGTATTTT.

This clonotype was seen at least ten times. CDR3 nucleotide sequence: TGTGCCAGCAGTGGATCCCGGGCAGCCTCCTACGAGCAGTACTTC. Encoded protein: CASSGSRAASYEQYF. The rearrangement links TRBV25-1 to TRBJ2-7; no reliable D call. Deletions cut 4 bases from V and 0 bases from J, with 13 bases between. The germline gives CDR1 MGHDK, CDR2 SYGVNS. The length of the CDR3 is 15 residues.

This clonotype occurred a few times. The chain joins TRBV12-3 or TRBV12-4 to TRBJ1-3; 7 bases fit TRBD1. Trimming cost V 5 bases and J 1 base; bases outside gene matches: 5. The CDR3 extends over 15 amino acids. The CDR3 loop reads CASSIGTASGNTIYF. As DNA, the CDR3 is TGTGCCAGCAGTATCGGGACAGCGTCTGGAAACACCATATATTTT.

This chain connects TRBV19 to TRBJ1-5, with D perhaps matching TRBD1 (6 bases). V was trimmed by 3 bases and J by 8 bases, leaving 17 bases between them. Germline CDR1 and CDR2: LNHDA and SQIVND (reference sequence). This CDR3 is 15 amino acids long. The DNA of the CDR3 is TGTGCCAGTAGTATCGCCGGGGGCTTAAGGGAGCCCCAGCATTTT. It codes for CASSIAGGLREPQHF.

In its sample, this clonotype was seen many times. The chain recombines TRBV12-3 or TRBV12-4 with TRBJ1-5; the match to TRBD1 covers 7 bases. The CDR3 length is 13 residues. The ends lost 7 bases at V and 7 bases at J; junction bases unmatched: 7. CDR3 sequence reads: CASTLQGKQPQHF. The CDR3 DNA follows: TGTGCCAGCACCCTACAGGGGAAACAGCCCCAGCATTTT.

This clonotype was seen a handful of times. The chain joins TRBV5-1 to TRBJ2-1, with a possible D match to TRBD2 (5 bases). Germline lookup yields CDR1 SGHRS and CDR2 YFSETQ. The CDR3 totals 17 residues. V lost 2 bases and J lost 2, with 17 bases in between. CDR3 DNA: TGCGCCAGCAGCTTCGGGTCTTTGCCCGGGACCTACAATGAGCAGTTCTTC. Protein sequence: CASSFGSLPGTYNEQFF.

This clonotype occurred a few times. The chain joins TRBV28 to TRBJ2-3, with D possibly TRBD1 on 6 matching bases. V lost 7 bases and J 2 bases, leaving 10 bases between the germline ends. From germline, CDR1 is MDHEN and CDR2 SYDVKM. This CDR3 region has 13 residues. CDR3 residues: CASTPGATDTQYF. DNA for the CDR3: TGTGCCAGCACCCCAGGGGCCACAGATACGCAGTATTTT.

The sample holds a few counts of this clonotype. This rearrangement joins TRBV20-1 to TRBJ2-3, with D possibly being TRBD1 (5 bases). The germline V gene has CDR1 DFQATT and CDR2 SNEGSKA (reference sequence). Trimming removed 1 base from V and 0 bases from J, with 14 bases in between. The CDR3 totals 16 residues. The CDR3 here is CSARAGLGASTDTQYF. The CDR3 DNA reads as TGCAGTGCTAGAGCTGGGCTAGGGGCTAGCACAGATACGCAGTATTTT.

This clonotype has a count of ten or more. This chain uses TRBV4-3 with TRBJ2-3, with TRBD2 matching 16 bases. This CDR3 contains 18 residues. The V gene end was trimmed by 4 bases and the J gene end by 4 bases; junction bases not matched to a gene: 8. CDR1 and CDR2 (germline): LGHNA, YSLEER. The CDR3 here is CASSPSGTSGGAPDTQYF. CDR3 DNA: TGCGCCAGCAGCCCCTCTGGGACTAGCGGGGGGGCTCCAGATACGCAGTATTTT.

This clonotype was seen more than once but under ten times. CDR3 in DNA: TGTGCCAGCAGGCTACAGGGGGAATCACCCCTCCACTTT. Translation: CASRLQGESPLHF. The chain links TRBV6-5 to TRBJ1-6; 8 bases are shared with TRBD1. CDR3 length: 13 amino acids. From germline, CDR1 is MNHEY and CDR2 SVGAGI. V lost 6 bases, J lost 10 bases, and 5 bases stayed unmatched.

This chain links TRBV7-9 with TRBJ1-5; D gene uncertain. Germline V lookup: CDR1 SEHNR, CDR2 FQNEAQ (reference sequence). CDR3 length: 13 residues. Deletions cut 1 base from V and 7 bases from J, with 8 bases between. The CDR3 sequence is CASSLGPRQPQHF. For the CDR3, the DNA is TGTGCCAGCAGCTTAGGGCCGCGGCAGCCCCAGCATTTT.

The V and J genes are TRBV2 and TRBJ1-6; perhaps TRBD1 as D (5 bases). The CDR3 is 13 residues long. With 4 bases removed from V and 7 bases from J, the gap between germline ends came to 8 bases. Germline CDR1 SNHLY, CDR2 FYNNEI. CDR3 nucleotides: TGTGCCAGCAGTGGGGACCCCAATTCACCCCTCCACTTT. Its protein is CASSGDPNSPLHF.

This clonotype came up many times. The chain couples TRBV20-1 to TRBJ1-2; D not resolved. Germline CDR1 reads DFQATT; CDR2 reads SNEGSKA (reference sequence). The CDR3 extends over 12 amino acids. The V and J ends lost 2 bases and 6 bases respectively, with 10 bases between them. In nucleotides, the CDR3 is TGCAGTGCTAGATTTGGAAGCAATGGCTACACCTTC. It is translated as CSARFGSNGYTF.

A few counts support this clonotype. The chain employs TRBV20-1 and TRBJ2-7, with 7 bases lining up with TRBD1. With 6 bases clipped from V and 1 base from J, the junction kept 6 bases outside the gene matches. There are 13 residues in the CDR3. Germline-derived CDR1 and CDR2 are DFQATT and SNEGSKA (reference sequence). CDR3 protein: CSATDRFSYEQYF. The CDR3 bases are TGCAGTGCAACGGACAGGTTTTCCTACGAGCAGTACTTC.

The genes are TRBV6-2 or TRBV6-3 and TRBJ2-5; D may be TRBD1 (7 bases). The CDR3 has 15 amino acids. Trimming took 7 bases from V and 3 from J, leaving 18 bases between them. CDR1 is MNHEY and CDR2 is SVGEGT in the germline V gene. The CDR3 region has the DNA TGTGCCAGCACCGAACGGGGGACAGTCAAAGAGACCCAGTACTTC. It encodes CASTERGTVKETQYF.

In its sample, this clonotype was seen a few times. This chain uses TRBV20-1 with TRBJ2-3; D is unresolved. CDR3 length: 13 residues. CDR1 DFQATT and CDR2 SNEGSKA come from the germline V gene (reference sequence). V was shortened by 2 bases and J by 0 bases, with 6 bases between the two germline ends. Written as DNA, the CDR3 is TGCAGTGCTAGATATCTGAGCACAGATACGCAGTATTTT. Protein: CSARYLSTDTQYF.

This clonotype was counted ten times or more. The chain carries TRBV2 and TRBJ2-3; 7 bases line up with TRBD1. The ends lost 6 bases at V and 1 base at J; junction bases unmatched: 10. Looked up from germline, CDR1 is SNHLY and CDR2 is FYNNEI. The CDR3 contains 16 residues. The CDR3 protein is CASRRRTGEGTDTQYF. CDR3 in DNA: TGTGCCAGCAGACGTCGGACAGGCGAGGGCACAGATACGCAGTATTTT.

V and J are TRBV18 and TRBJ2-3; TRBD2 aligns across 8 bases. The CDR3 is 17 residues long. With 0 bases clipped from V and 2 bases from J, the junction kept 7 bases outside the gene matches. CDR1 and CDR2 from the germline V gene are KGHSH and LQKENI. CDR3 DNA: TGTGCCAGCTCACCACCGGATAGCGGGGCCTTCACAGATACGCAGTATTTT. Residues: CASSPPDSGAFTDTQYF.

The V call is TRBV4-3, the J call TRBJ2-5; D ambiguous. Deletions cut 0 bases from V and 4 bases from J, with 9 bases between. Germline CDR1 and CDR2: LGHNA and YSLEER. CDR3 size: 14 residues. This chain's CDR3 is CASSQDFNSETQYF. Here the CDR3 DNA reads TGCGCCAGCAGCCAAGATTTCAATTCAGAGACCCAGTACTTC.

CDR3 amino acids: CASSSTGSLRNTIYF. In DNA, the CDR3 is TGTGCCAGCAGCTCGACGGGGAGTCTGCGAAACACCATATATTTT. This chain links TRBV5-4 with TRBJ1-3; no clear D gene. This CDR3 is 15 amino acids long. Trimming stripped 3 bases from V and 5 bases from J, with 15 bases between. Germline-derived CDR1 and CDR2 are SGHNT and YYREEE (reference sequence). Drawing the rest from reference TRBV5-4 and TRBJ1-3, the complete variable domain is ETGVTQSPTHLIKTRGQQVTLRCSSQSGHNTVSWYQQALGQGPQFIFQYYREEENGRGNFPPRFSGLQFPNYSSELNVNALELDDSALYLCASSSTGSLRNTIYFGEGSWLTVV.

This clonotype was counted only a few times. The CDR3 spells CASRAGQGRTDTQYF. CDR3 DNA sequence: TGTGCCAGCAGGGCCGGACAGGGGCGCACAGATACGCAGTATTTT. The rearrangement joins TRBV12-3 or TRBV12-4 to TRBJ2-3, with 9 bases lining up with TRBD1. The V segment lost 6 bases and the J segment 1 base; nucleotides outside the gene matches: 5. The CDR3 spans 15 residues.

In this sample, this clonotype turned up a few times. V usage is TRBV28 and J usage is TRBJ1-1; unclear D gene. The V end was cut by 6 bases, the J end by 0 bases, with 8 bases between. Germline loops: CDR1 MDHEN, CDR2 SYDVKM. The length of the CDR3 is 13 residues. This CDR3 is CASRGRMNTEAFF. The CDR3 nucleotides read TGTGCCAGCAGGGGCAGGATGAACACTGAAGCTTTCTTT.

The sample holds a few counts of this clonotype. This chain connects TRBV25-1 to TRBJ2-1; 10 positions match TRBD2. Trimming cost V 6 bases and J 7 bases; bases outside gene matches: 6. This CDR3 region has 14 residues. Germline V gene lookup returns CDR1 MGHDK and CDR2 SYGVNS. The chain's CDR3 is CASRDSGGLNEQFF. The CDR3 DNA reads TGTGCCAGCAGGGATAGCGGGGGGCTTAATGAGCAGTTCTTC.

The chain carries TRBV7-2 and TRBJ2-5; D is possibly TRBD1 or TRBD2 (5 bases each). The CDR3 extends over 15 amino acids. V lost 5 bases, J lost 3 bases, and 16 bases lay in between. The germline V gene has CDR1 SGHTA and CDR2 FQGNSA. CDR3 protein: CASSADSGPEETQYF. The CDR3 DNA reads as TGTGCCAGCAGCGCCGACTCGGGACCCGAAGAGACCCAGTACTTC.

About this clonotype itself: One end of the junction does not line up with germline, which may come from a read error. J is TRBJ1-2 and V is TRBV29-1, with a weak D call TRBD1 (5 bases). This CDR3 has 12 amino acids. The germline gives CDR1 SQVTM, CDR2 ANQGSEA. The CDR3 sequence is CSVESQGGGDTF. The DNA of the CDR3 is TGCAGCGTTGAAAGTCAGGGAGGTGGCGACACCTTC.

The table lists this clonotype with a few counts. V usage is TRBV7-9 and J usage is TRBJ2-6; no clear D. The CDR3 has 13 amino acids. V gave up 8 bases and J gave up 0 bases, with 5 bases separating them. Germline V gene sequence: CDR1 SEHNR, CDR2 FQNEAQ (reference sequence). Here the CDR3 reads CASASSGANVLTF. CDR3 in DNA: TGTGCCAGCGCGAGCTCTGGGGCCAACGTCCTGACTTTC.

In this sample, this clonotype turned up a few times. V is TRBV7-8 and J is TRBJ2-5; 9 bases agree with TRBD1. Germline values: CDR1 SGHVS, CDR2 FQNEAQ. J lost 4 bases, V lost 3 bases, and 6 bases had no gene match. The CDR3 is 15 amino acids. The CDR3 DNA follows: TGTGCCAGCAGCTTTGATACAGGGGGCGGAGAGACCCAGTACTTC. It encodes CASSFDTGGGETQYF.

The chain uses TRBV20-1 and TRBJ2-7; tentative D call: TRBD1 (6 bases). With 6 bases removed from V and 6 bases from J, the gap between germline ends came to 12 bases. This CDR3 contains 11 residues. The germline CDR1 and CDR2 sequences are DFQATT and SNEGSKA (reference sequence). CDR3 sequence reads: CSAIHRVEQYF. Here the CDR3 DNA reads TGCAGTGCCATCCACAGGGTCGAGCAGTACTTC.

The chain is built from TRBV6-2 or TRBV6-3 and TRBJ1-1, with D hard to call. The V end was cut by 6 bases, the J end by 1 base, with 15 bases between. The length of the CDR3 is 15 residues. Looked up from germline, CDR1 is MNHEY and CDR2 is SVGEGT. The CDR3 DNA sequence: TGTGCCAGCAGCTCCCGTGATGCGGGGAACACTGAAGCTTTCTTT. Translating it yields CASSSRDAGNTEAFF.

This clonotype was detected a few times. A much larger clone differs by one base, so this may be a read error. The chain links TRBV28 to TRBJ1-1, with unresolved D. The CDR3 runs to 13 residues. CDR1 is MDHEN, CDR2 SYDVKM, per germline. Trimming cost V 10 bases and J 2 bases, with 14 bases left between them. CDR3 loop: CANKRRTNTEAFF. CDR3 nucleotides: TGTGCCAACAAAAGGCGCACCAACACTGAAGCTTTCTTT.